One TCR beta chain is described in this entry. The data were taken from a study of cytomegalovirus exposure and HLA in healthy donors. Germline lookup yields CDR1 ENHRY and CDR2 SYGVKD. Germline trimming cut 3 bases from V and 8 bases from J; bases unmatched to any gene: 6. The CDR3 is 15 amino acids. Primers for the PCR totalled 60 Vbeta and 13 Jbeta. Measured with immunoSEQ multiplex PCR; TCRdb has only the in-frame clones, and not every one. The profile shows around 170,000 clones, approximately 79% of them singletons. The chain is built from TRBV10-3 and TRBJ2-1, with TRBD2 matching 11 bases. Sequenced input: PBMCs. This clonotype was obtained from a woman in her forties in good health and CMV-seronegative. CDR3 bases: TGTGCCATCAGTGACCCTAGCGGGGGGAGCGATGAGCAGTTCTTC. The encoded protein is CAISDPSGGSDEQFF.